This entry concerns a single T cell receptor beta chain. This sample is part of a study of blood T cell repertoires in COVID-19. The authors' processing: Reference gene primer amplification gave nucleated cell count estimates. This table comes from immunoSEQ multiplex PCR, and its TCRdb copy is limited to in-frame clones, with some not included. V and J calls plus clone size are reproduced from that table; the DNA served to infer D and trimming. This table holds approximately 220,000 clones, under 90% found once. Participants were aged roughly 18 to 90 years, lived in 25 or so US areas, and enrolled virtually. Participant-given clinical history determined each cohort assignment. The origin of this receptor is a woman aged 25-40 years with acute COVID-19. Sample: PBMCs or T cells enriched from blood (not recorded which).

CDR3 residues: CASSPGVAEQYF. DNA for the CDR3: TGTGCCAGTAGTCCGGGGGTTGCCGAGCAGTACTTC. The chain is built from TRBV19 and TRBJ2-7; tentatively, D is TRBD2 (6 bases). CDR1 and CDR2 from the germline V gene are LNHDA and SQIVND (reference sequence). Deletions cut 5 bases from V and 6 bases from J, with 11 bases between. This CDR3 contains 12 residues.